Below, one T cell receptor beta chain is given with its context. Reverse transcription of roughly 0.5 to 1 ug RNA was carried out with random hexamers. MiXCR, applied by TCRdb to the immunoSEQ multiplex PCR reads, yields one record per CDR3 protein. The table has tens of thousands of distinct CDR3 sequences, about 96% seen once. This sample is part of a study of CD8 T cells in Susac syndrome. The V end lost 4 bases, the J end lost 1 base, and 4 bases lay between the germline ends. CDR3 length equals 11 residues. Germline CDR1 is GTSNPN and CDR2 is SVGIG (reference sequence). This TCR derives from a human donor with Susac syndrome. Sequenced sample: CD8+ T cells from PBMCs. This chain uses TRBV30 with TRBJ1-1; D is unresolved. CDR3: CAWTWNTEAFF. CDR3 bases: TGTGCCTGGACTTGGAACACTGAAGCTTTCTTT.